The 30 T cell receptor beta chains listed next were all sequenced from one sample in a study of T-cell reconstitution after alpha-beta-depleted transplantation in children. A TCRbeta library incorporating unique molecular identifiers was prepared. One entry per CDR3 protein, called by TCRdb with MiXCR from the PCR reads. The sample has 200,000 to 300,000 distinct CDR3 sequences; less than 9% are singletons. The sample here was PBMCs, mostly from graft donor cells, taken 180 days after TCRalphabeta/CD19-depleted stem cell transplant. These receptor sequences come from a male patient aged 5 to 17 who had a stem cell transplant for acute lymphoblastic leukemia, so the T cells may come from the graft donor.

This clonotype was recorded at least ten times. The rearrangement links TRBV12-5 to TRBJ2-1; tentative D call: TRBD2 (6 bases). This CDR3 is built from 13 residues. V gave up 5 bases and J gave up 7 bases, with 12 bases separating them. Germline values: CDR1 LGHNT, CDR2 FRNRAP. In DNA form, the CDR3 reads TGTGCTAGTGGTCTGGGACTGCTTAATGAGCAGTTCTTC. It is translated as CASGLGLLNEQFF.

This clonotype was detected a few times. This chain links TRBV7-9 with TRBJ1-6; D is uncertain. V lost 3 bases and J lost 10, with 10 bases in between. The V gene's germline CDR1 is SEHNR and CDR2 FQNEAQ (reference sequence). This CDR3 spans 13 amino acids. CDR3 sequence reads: CASSLRARSPLHF. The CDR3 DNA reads TGTGCCAGCAGCTTGAGGGCACGATCACCCCTCCACTTT.

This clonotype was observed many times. The CDR3 DNA reads as TGTGCCAGCAGTCGGGGCGGGGGAGGGTACAATGAGCAGTTCTTC. Protein: CASSRGGGGYNEQFF. The rearrangement uses TRBV27 and TRBJ2-1; 7 positions agree with TRBD2. V trimming: 5 bases; J trimming: 4 bases; junction bases outside the gene matches: 8. Looked up from germline, CDR1 is MNHEY and CDR2 is SMNVEV (reference sequence). There are 15 residues in the CDR3.

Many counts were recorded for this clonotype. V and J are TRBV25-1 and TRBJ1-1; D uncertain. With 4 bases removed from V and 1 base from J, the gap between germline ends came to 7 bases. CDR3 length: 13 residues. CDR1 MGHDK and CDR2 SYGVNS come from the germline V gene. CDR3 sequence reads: CASSAGWNTEAFF. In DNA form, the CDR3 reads TGTGCCAGCAGTGCCGGATGGAACACTGAAGCTTTCTTT.

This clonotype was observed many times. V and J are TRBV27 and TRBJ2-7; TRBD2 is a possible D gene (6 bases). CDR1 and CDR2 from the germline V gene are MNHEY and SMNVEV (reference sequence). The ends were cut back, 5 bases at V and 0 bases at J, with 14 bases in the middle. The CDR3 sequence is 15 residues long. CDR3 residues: CASSPFLATSYEQYF. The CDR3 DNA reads TGTGCCAGCAGTCCATTCCTAGCGACCTCCTACGAGCAGTACTTC.

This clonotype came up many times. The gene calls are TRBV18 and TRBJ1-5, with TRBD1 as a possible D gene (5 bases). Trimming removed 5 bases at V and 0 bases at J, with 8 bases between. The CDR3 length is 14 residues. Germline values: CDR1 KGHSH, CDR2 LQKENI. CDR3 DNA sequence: TGTGCCAGCTCAACGGACAATAGCAATCAGCCCCAGCATTTT. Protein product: CASSTDNSNQPQHF. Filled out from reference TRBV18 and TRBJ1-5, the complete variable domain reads NAGVMQNPRHLVRRRGQEARLRCSPMKGHSHVYWYRQLPEEGLKFMVYLQKENIIDESGMPKERFSAEFPKEGPSILRIQQVVRGDSAAYFCASSTDNSNQPQHFGDGTRLSIL.

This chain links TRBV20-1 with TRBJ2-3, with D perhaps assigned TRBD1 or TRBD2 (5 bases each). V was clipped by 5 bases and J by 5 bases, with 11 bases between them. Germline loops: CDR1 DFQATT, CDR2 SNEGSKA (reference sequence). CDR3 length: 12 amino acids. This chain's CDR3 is CSAPMRGDTQYF. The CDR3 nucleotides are TGCAGTGCTCCTATGAGGGGAGATACGCAGTATTTT.

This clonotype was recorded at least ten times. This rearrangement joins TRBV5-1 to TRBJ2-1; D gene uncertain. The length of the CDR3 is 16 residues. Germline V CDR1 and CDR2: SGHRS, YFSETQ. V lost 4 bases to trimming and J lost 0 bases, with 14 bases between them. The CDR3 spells CASSPLLPGSYNEQFF. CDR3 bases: TGCGCCAGCAGCCCCCTTCTGCCCGGCTCCTACAATGAGCAGTTCTTC.

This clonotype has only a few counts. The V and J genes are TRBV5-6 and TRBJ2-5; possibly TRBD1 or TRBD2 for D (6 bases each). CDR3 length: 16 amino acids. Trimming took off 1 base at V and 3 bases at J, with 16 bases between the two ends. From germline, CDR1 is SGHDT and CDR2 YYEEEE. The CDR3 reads CASSLQGLGAEETQYF. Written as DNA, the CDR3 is TGTGCCAGCAGCTTGCAGGGACTGGGGGCGGAAGAGACCCAGTACTTC.

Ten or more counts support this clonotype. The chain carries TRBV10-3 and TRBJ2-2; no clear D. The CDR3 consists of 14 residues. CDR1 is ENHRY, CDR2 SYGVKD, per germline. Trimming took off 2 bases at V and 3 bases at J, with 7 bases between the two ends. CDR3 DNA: TGTGCCATCAGTGAGCCAGCCGACACCGGGGAGCTGTTTTTT. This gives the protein CAISEPADTGELFF.

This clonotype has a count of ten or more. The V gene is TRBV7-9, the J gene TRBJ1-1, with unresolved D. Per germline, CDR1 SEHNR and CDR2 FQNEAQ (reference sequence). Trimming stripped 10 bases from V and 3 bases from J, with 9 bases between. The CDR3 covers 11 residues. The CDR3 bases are TGTGCCATGACTTCTTACACTGAAGCTTTCTTT. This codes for CAMTSYTEAFF.

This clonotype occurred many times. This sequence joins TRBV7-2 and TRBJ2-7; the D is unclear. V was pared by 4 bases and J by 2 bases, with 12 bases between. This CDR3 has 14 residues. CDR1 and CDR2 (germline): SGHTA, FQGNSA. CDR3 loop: CASSSDGSAYEQYF. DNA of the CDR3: TGTGCCAGCAGCTCGGACGGATCCGCCTACGAGCAGTACTTC.

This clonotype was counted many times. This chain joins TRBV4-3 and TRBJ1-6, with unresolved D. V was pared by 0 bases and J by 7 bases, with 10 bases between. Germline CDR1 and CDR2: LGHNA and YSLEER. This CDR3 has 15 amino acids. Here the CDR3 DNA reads TGCGCCAGCAGCCAAGATCTCTATGGGAATTCACCCCTCCACTTT. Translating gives CASSQDLYGNSPLHF.

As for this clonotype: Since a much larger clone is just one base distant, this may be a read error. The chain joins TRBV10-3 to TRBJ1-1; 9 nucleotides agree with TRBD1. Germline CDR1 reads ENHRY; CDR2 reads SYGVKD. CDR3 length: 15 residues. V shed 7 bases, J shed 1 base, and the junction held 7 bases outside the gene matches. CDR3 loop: CAINRQGGTNTEAFF. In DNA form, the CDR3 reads TGTGCCATCAATCGACAGGGGGGGACGAACACTGAAGCTTTCTTT.

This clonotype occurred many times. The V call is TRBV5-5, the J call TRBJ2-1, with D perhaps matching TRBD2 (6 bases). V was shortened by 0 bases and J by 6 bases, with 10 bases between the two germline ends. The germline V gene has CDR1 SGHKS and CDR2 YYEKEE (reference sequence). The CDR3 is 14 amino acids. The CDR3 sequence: CASSLDGRSNEQFF. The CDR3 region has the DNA TGTGCCAGCAGCTTGGACGGGAGAAGCAATGAGCAGTTCTTC.

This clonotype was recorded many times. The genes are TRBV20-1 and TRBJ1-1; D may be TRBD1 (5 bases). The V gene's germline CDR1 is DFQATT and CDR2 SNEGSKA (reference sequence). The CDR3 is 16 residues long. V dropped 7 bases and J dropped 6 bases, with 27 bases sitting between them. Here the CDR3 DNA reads TGCAGTGTTATCTTTCCACAGGACGGCCTTACCTCTGAAGCTTTCTTT. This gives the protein CSVIFPQDGLTSEAFF.

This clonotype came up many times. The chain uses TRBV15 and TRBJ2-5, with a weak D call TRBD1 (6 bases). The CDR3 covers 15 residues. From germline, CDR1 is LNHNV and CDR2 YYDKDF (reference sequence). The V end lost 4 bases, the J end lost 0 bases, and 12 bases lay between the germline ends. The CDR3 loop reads CATSINTGYQETQYF. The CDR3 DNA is TGTGCCACCAGCATAAACACAGGGTACCAAGAGACCCAGTACTTC.

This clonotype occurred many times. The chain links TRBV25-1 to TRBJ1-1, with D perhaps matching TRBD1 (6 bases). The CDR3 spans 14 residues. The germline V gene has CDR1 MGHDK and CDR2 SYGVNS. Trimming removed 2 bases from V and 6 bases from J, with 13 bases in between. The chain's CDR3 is CASSEVGGIAEAFF. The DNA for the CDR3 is TGTGCCAGCAGTGAAGTGGGGGGCATCGCTGAAGCTTTCTTT.

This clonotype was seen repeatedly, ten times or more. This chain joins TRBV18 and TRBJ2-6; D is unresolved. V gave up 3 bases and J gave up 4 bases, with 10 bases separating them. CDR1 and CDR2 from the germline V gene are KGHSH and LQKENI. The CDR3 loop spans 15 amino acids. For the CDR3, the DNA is TGTGCCAGCTCACCGGCGCCTGGCGGGGCCAACGTCCTGACTTTC. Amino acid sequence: CASSPAPGGANVLTF.

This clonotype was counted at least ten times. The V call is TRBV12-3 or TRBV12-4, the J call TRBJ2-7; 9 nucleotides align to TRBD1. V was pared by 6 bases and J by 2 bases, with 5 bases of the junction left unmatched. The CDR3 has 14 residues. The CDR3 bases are TGTGCCAGCAGGGCCGGGACAGGGCCCTACGAGCAGTACTTC. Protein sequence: CASRAGTGPYEQYF.

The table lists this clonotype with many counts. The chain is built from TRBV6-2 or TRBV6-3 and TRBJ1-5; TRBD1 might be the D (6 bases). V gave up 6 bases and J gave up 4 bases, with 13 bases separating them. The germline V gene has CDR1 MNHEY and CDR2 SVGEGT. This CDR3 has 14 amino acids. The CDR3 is CASRVEGGNQPQHF. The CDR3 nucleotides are TGTGCCAGCAGGGTGGAGGGGGGTAATCAGCCCCAGCATTTT.

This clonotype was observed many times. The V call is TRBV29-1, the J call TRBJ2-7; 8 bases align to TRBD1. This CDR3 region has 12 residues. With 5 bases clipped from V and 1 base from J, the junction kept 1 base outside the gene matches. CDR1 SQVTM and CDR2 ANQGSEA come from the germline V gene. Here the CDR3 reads CSVRTGSYEQYF. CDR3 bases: TGCAGCGTTCGGACAGGGTCCTACGAGCAGTACTTC.

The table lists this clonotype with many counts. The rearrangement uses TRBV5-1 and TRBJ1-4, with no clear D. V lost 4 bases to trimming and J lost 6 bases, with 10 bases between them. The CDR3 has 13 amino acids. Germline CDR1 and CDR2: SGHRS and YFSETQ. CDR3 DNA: TGCGCCAGCAGCCCGGCCGGGGATGAAAAACTGTTTTTT. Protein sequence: CASSPAGDEKLFF.

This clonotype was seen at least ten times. The DNA for the CDR3 is TGTGCCAGCAGCCACATCGTTTTCGGGACTAGCGGGAGTGATGGGGCCAACGTCCTGACTTTC. Residues: CASSHIVFGTSGSDGANVLTF. J is TRBJ2-6 and V is TRBV4-2; 14 bases fit TRBD2. The CDR3 runs to 21 residues. The germline V gene has CDR1 LGHNA and CDR2 YNFKEQ. V was pared by 3 bases and J by 3 bases, with 13 bases of the junction left unmatched.

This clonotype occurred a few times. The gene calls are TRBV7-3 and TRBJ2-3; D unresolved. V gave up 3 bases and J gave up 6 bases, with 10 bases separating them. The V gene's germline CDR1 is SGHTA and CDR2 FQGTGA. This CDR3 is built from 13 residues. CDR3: CASSFSRLDTQYF. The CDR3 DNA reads TGTGCCAGCAGCTTTTCTAGACTTGATACGCAGTATTTT.

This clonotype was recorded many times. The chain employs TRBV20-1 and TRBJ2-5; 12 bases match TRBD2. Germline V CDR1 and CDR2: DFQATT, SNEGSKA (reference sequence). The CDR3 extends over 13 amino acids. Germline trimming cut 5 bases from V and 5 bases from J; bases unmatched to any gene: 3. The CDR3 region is CSARLAGVETQYF. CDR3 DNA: TGCAGTGCTCGACTAGCGGGGGTCGAGACCCAGTACTTC.

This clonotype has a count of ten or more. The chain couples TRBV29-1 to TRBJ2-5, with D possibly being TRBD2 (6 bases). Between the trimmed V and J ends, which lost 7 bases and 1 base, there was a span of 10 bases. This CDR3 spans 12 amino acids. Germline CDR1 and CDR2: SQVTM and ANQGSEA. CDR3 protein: CSASGLQETQYF. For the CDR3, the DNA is TGCAGCGCGAGCGGGCTCCAAGAGACCCAGTACTTC.

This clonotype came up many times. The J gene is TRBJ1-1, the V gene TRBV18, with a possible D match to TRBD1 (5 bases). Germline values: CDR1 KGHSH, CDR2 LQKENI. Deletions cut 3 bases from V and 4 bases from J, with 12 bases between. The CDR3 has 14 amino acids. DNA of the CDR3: TGTGCCAGCTCACCTAGCCTGGGGGTCACTGAAGCTTTCTTT. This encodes CASSPSLGVTEAFF. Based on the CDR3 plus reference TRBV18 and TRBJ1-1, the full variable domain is NAGVMQNPRHLVRRRGQEARLRCSPMKGHSHVYWYRQLPEEGLKFMVYLQKENIIDESGMPKERFSAEFPKEGPSILRIQQVVRGDSAAYFCASSPSLGVTEAFFGQGTRLTVV.

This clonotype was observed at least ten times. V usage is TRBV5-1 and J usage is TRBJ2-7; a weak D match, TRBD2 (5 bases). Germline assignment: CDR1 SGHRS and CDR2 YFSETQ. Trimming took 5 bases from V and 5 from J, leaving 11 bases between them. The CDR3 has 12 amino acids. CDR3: CASRAEGNEQYF. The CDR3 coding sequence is TGCGCCAGCAGGGCAGAGGGCAACGAGCAGTACTTC.

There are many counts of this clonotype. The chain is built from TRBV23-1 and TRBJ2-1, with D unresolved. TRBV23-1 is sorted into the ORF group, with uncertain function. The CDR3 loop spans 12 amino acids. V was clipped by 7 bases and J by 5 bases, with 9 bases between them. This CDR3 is CASNQKDNEQFF. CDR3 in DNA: TGCGCCAGCAACCAGAAGGACAATGAGCAGTTCTTC.